The present T cell receptor (beta chain) was sequenced within a study of neurological immune-mediated disorders. Study-wide results and caveats: Across subjects, no CDR3 amino acid sequence appeared in expanded clones of more than one subject, a finding that suggested private repertoires in all groups. Whereas HTLV-1-associated myelopathy showed the most TCR clonal expansion, multiple sclerosis showed the least, with levels below those of healthy controls. There was no association between the multiple sclerosis repertoire cluster and any clinical or MRI feature.

Synthesis of cDNA was performed by 5'RACE using 10-nucleotide random UMIs. TCRdb re-called the 5' RACE reads with MiXCR, one entry per CDR3 protein. The sample has 40,000 to 60,000 distinct CDR3 sequences; about 3.5% are singletons. This clonotype occurred many times. The antigen is not known. The ends were cut back, 0 bases at V and 6 bases at J, with 19 bases in the middle. From germline, CDR1 is DFQATT and CDR2 SNEGSKA (reference sequence). The CDR3 runs to 16 residues. Specimen: PBMCs. This chain joins TRBV20-1 and TRBJ2-3; no clear D gene. The sequence came from a man aged 35 to 55 with multiple sclerosis. The CDR3 protein is CSARDEPKGVRDTQYF. CDR3 nucleotides: TGCAGTGCTAGAGATGAACCGAAGGGCGTAAGGGATACGCAGTATTTT.